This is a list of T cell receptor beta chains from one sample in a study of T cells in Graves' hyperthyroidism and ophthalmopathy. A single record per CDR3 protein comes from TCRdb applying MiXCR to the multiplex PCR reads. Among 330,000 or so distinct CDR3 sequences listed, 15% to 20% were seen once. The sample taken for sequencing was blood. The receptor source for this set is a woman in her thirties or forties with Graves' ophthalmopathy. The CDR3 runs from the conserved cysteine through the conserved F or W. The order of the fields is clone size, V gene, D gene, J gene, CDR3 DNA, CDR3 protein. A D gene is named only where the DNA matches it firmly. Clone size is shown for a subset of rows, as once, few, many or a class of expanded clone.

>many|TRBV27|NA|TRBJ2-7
TGTGCCAGCCACAGTGGGGGGCACGACGTGTACGAGCAGTACTTC
CASHSGGHDVYEQYF
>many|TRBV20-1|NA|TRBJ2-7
TGCAGTGCTAGTATCCGGAACGAGCAGTACTTC
CSASIRNEQYF
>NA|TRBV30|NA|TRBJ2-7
TGTGCCTGGGCCTCTCTGCCCTACGAGCAGTACTTC
CAWASLPYEQYF
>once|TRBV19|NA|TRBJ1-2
TGTGCCAGTAGTATAGATTTTTCGTCACTTGCGGATTATGGCTACACCTTC
CASSIDFSSLADYGYTF
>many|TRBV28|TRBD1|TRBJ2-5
TGTGCCAGCAGTTCCGCGTTAACAGGGGCGTTTAGAGAGACCCAGTACTTC
CASSSALTGAFRETQYF
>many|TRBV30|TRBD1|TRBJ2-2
TGTGCCTGCCGTCGGCAGGGGGCTGTCGGGGAGCTGTTTTTT
CACRRQGAVGELFF
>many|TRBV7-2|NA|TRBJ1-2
TGTGCCAGCAGCGGGACAAGTGATTATGGCTACACCTTC
CASSGTSDYGYTF
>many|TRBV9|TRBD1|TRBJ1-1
TGTGCCAGCAGCGTAGAGGGACAGGGGGCTGAAGCTTTCTTT
CASSVEGQGAEAFF
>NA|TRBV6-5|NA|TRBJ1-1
TGTGCCAGCAGTTACACCTATAGGGTGGGCACTGAAGCTTTCTTT
CASSYTYRVGTEAFF
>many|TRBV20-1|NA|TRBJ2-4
TGCAGTGCTTCGGCAACGGGAGTCAAAAACATTCAGTACTTC
CSASATGVKNIQYF
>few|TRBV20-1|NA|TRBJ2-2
TGCAGTGCTTCCAACGCAGGGGCGGGTACCGGGGAGCTGTTTTTT
CSASNAGAGTGELFF
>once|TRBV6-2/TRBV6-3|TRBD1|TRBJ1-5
TGTGCCAGCCTGAGGACAGGTAGCAATCAGCCCCAGCATTTT
CASLRTGSNQPQHF
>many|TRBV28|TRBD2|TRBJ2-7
TGTGCCAGCAGTTTTCGAACTAGCGGGACATTCTACGAGCAGTACTTC
CASSFRTSGTFYEQYF
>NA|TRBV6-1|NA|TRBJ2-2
TGTGCCAGCAGTGTATTCGGGGGTCGCACCGGGGAGCTGTTTTTT
CASSVFGGRTGELFF
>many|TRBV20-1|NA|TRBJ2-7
TGCAGTGCTAGAGTGTCTAGAACCGTCTACGAGCAGTACTTC
CSARVSRTVYEQYF
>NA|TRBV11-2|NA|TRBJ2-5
TGTGCCAGCAGCTTAGGGGTCACAAATAAACAAGAGACCCAGTACTTC
CASSLGVTNKQETQYF
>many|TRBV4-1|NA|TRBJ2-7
TGCGCCAGCAGCCAAGGCCTAGGGGGGAGGGTCTACGAGCAGTACTTC
CASSQGLGGRVYEQYF
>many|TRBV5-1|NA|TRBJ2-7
TGCGCCAGCAGCCCTGGGACCTACGAGCAGTACTTC
CASSPGTYEQYF
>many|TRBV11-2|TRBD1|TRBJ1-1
TGTGCCAGCAGGGACATACGGACAGGGCAAACTGAAGCTTTCTTT
CASRDIRTGQTEAFF
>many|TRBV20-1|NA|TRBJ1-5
TGCAGTGCTAGCGTTGATAAGGTTCAGCCCCAGCATTTT
CSASVDKVQPQHF
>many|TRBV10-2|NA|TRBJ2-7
TGCGCCAGCAGTGACGGGCGAAACTCCTACGAGCAGTACTTC
CASSDGRNSYEQYF
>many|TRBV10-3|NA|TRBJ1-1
TGTGCCATGGGGGGTTTGGGGGACGCTGAAGCTTTCTTT
CAMGGLGDAEAFF
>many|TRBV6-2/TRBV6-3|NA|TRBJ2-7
TGTGCCAGCAGCCTCACTCGTTATGGGACCCACGAGCAGTACTTC
CASSLTRYGTHEQYF
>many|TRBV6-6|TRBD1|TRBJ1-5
TGTGCCAGCAGACAGGGGGCGGGTTCTTTGGGTTTGAGTAATCAGCCCCAGCATTTT
CASRQGAGSLGLSNQPQHF
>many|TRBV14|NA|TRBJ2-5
TGTGCCAGCAGCCGACGGAAACAAGAGACCCAGTACTTC
CASSRRKQETQYF